This TCR beta chain emerged from a study of shared clonotypes between healthy human individuals. Looking at the study overall: Plates per donor: three CD4 naive, three CD4 memory, two CD8 naive, one CD8 memory.

This table comes from immunoSEQ multiplex PCR, and its TCRdb copy is limited to in-frame clones, with some not included. The sample has some 690,000 clones; roughly 88% are singletons. Whole-study findings and limits: Naive subsets generally had larger estimated richness than memory subsets. Clonotypes shared by all four donors outscored non-shared clonotypes in generation probability.

V was trimmed by 4 bases and J by 4 bases, leaving 17 bases between them. This CDR3 contains 15 residues. Germline V gene sequence: CDR1 SGDLS, CDR2 YYNGEE. A note on this clone: Antigen specificity is unknown.

This chain links TRBV9 with TRBJ1-2; D may be TRBD1 (5 bases). The clonotype comes from a man aged 18-30 years in good health. Some clones in this sample may be carry-over from other donors' samples. The sequenced material came from memory CD8+ T cells from PBMCs. Stated subset: CD45RO+ cells pooled with CCR7-negative TemRA cells. The CDR3 sequence is CASSPGRLTPYGYTF. DNA for the CDR3: TGTGCCAGCAGCCCGGGGCGTCTAACCCCCTATGGCTACACCTTC.